A single sample is the source of the 31 T cell receptor beta chains below, sequenced in a study of T cell responses to AZD1222 COVID-19 vaccine. Profiled with immunoSEQ multiplex PCR; TCRdb holds only in-frame clones, not every one. The data contain about 93,000 clones, approximately 89% of them singletons. Sequenced material: peripheral blood, taken on day 0 of AZD1222 vaccination. The receptors derive from an adult in good health.

The chain recombines TRBV7-8 with TRBJ2-5; TRBD2 agrees at 7 bases. CDR1 is SGHVS and CDR2 is FQNEAQ in the germline V gene. Unmatched junction bases numbered 6, after V lost 0 bases and J lost 2 bases. The CDR3 is made up of 16 amino acids. DNA of the CDR3: TGTGCCAGCAGCTTAGCTCTCCCCGGGGGGCAAGAGACCCAGTACTTC. Amino acid sequence: CASSLALPGGQETQYF. Full variable domain (outside the CDR3, taken from reference TRBV7-8 and TRBJ2-5): GAGVSQSPRYKVAKRGQDVALRCDPISGHVSLFWYQQALGQGPEFLTYFQNEAQLDKSGLPSDRFFAERPEGSVSTLKIQRTQQEDSAVYLCASSLALPGGQETQYFGPGTRLLVL.

The chain joins TRBV2 to TRBJ1-5, with 11 bases identical to TRBD1. Germline-derived CDR1 and CDR2 are SNHLY and FYNNEI. This CDR3 comprises 12 residues. V shed 8 bases, J shed 9 bases, and the junction held 3 bases outside the gene matches. The CDR3 DNA reads as TGTGCCAGCGGGACAGGGGGTTGGCCCCAGCATTTT. Protein sequence: CASGTGGWPQHF.

The rearrangement links TRBV12-3 or TRBV12-4 to TRBJ1-1; no clear D gene. The CDR3 loop spans 11 amino acids. V lost 3 bases, J lost 4 bases, and 3 bases lay in between. The CDR3 DNA follows: TGTGCCAGCAGTTTCTCCACTGAAGCTTTCTTT. Translation gives CASSFSTEAFF.

The genes are TRBV29-1 and TRBJ1-1, with no clear D. V lost 3 bases and J 1 base, leaving 9 bases between the germline ends. Germline V lookup: CDR1 SQVTM, CDR2 ANQGSEA. This CDR3 has 13 residues. For the CDR3, the DNA is TGCAGCGTTGATGGGCGGACGAACACTGAAGCTTTCTTT. It yields the protein CSVDGRTNTEAFF.

This clone occurred once. The rearrangement uses TRBV30 and TRBJ1-1; the D gene is possibly TRBD1 (5 bases). Germline CDR1 reads GTSNPN; CDR2 reads SVGIG (reference sequence). V lost 5 bases to trimming and J lost 4 bases, with 14 bases between them. The CDR3 length is 13 residues. The CDR3 region is CAWARGVFTEAFF. The DNA of the CDR3 is TGTGCCTGGGCCCGGGGGGTTTTCACTGAAGCTTTCTTT.

The CDR3 DNA follows: TGCAGCGTCTCGACAGGGAACACTGAAGCTTTCTTT. Translation: CSVSTGNTEAFF. The J gene is TRBJ1-1, the V gene TRBV29-1; tentatively, D is TRBD1 (6 bases). The CDR3 has 12 residues. CDR1 and CDR2 (germline): SQVTM, ANQGSEA. Trimming cost V 6 bases and J 1 base, with 9 bases left between them.

The chain employs TRBV19 and TRBJ1-2; D call uncertain. The CDR3 consists of 13 residues. From germline, CDR1 is LNHDA and CDR2 SQIVND (reference sequence). The V gene lost 7 bases and the J gene lost 1 base, with 10 bases spanning the gap. The CDR3 region is CASNMRSNYGYTF. The CDR3 DNA sequence: TGTGCCAGTAATATGCGGAGTAACTATGGCTACACCTTC.

This chain uses TRBV5-1 with TRBJ1-2; D gene unclear. Per the germline V gene, CDR1 is SGHRS and CDR2 is YFSETQ. The CDR3 has 15 residues. The V end was cut by 0 bases, the J end by 7 bases, with 16 bases between. This CDR3 reads CASSLGPTDPFGYTF. Written as DNA, the CDR3 is TGCGCCAGCAGCTTGGGACCGACGGACCCTTTTGGCTACACCTTC.

This clone was detected a few times. The chain employs TRBV21-1 and TRBJ2-1. TRBV21-1 is a documented pseudogene. The CDR3 extends over 14 amino acids. The CDR3 DNA reads TGTGCCAGCAGCAAGAGGGTTGAGGGGAATGAGCAGTTCTTC. This sequence encodes CASSKRVEGNEQFF.

The genes are TRBV9 and TRBJ1-6; 12 positions agree with TRBD1. CDR1 is SGDLS, CDR2 YYNGEE, per germline. V lost 4 bases, J lost 10 bases, and 9 bases stayed unmatched. The length of the CDR3 is 16 residues. The CDR3 sequence is CASSLRSGQGASPLHF. CDR3 coding DNA: TGTGCCAGCAGCTTACGTTCGGGACAGGGGGCATCACCCCTCCACTTT.

This clone was counted between two and nine times. The chain couples TRBV19 to TRBJ2-3; TRBD1 might be the D (6 bases). The CDR3 is 14 residues long. V lost 5 bases to trimming and J lost 4 bases, with 13 bases between them. Per the germline V gene, CDR1 is LNHDA and CDR2 is SQIVND (reference sequence). CDR3 sequence reads: CASSEGVGPDTQYF. The CDR3 nucleotides are TGTGCCAGTAGTGAGGGGGTGGGGCCAGATACGCAGTATTTT.

The V call is TRBV13, the J call TRBJ2-7; TRBD2 matches at 11 bases. The CDR3 loop spans 15 amino acids. Unmatched junction bases numbered 7, after V lost 3 bases and J lost 6 bases. CDR1 and CDR2 (germline): PRHDT, FYEKMQ (reference sequence). The chain's CDR3 is CASSLGLAGGVEQYF. The CDR3 nucleotides are TGTGCCAGCAGCTTGGGGCTAGCGGGAGGAGTCGAGCAGTACTTC.

This chain joins TRBV6-5 and TRBJ1-4; the D is unclear. The CDR3 runs to 16 residues. The germline CDR1 and CDR2 sequences are MNHEY and SVGAGI. Trimming stripped 0 bases from V and 5 bases from J, with 13 bases between. CDR3 loop: CASSYSIGRRNEKLFF. CDR3 bases: TGTGCCAGCAGTTACTCGATTGGCAGGAGGAATGAAAAACTGTTTTTT.

The CDR3 loop is CASSLLLHAEAFF. The CDR3, as DNA: TGTGCCAGCAGCTTGTTACTCCACGCTGAAGCTTTCTTT. The genes are TRBV5-6 and TRBJ1-1; D not certain. The CDR3 totals 13 residues. Germline V lookup: CDR1 SGHDT, CDR2 YYEEEE. Trimming left V 1 base short and J 6 bases short, with 10 bases between.

This clone has a single count. The chain employs TRBV11-2 and TRBJ1-1; no reliable D call. V lost 5 bases to trimming and J lost 11 bases, with 18 bases between them. The CDR3 is 13 residues long. CDR1 is SGHAT and CDR2 is FQNNGV in the germline V gene. The chain's CDR3 is CASSAFGPAAAFF. The CDR3 DNA follows: TGTGCCAGCAGCGCTTTTGGGCCGGCGGCGGCTTTCTTT.

The chain couples TRBV23-1 to TRBJ2-3, with 8 positions matching TRBD1. TRBV23-1 is designated an ORF whose function remains uncertain. Unmatched junction bases numbered 14, after V lost 7 bases and J lost 5 bases. The CDR3 is made up of 16 amino acids. Here the CDR3 reads CASNRGVTGEEDTQYF. CDR3 bases: TGCGCCAGCAACAGAGGGGTGACAGGGGAGGAAGATACGCAGTATTTT.

The chain joins TRBV7-2 to TRBJ1-1; 7 nucleotides line up with TRBD1. J gave up 4 bases and V 5 bases, and 4 bases lay outside the gene matches. Germline V gene sequence: CDR1 SGHTA, CDR2 FQGNSA. This CDR3 is 13 amino acids long. CDR3: CASSIDRVTEAFF. For the CDR3, the DNA is TGTGCCAGCAGCATCGACAGGGTCACTGAAGCTTTCTTT. The whole variable domain, remainder taken from reference TRBV7-2 and TRBJ1-1, is GAGVSQSPSNKVTEKGKDVELRCDPISGHTALYWYRQSLGQGLEFLIYFQGNSAPDKSGLPSDRFSAERTGGSVSTLTIQRTQQEDSAVYLCASSIDRVTEAFFGQGTRLTVV.

The chain employs TRBV28 and TRBJ2-7, with a tentative D call TRBD1 (5 bases). The CDR3 sequence is 18 residues long. Germline CDR1 MDHEN, CDR2 SYDVKM. Deletions cut 1 base from V and 1 base from J, with 20 bases between. The CDR3, as DNA: TGTGCCAGCAGTTTATCCCCAGGGCTTGGCTCGTTGTCCTACGAGCAGTACTTC. It yields the protein CASSLSPGLGSLSYEQYF.

This chain links TRBV3-1 (or the pseudogene TRBV3-2) with TRBJ2-7; 10 bases fit TRBD2. V was pared by 1 base and J by 6 bases, with 15 bases of the junction left unmatched. CDR3 length equals 18 residues. CDR1 LGHDT and CDR2 YNNKEL come from the germline V gene (reference sequence). The CDR3 protein is CASSQAPSGGRFRAEQYF. For the CDR3, the DNA is TGTGCCAGCAGCCAAGCCCCTAGCGGGGGACGATTTAGGGCCGAGCAGTACTTC.

V usage is TRBV4-1 and J usage is TRBJ1-1; no reliable D call. With 0 bases removed from V and 7 bases from J, the gap between germline ends came to 15 bases. The CDR3 has 15 residues. Per germline, CDR1 MGHRA and CDR2 YSYEKL. CDR3 nucleotides: TGCGCCAGCAGCCAAGATAATTCGCAAAGGGTTGAAGCTTTCTTT. Translation: CASSQDNSQRVEAFF.

This clone has a single count. The rearrangement links TRBV3-1 (or the pseudogene TRBV3-2) to TRBJ2-1, with unresolved D. V lost 3 bases and J 9 bases, leaving 12 bases between the germline ends. There are 13 residues in the CDR3. Germline V lookup: CDR1 LGHDT, CDR2 YNNKEL (reference sequence). The CDR3 loop is CASSHLPVIEQFF. DNA for the CDR3: TGTGCCAGCAGCCACCTTCCCGTAATTGAGCAGTTCTTC.

This chain links TRBV27 with TRBJ2-7; D is possibly TRBD1 (6 bases). Trimming pared 6 bases from V and 5 bases from J, leaving 17 bases between. Germline CDR1 MNHEY, CDR2 SMNVEV (reference sequence). This CDR3 is built from 14 residues. CDR3 sequence: CASSLTGLFHEQYF. CDR3 in DNA: TGTGCCAGCAGCCTCACAGGGTTATTCCACGAGCAGTACTTC.

This clone appeared a single time. Other DNA sequences in the sample encode the same CDR3. V usage is TRBV18 and J usage is TRBJ2-5; D gene uncertain. The CDR3 runs 11 residues. The V and J ends lost 3 bases and 5 bases respectively, with 4 bases between them. Germline CDR1 reads KGHSH; CDR2 reads LQKENI. CDR3 coding DNA: TGTGCCAGCTCACCCGGGGAGACCCAGTACTTC. Translated, it gives CASSPGETQYF.

The chain employs TRBV11-2 and TRBJ2-1, with D maybe TRBD2 (5 bases). Deletions cut 5 bases from V and 9 bases from J, with 11 bases between. Per the germline V gene, CDR1 is SGHAT and CDR2 is FQNNGV. The length of the CDR3 is 12 residues. DNA for the CDR3: TGTGCCAGCAGCCAGGAGGTAGGTGAGCAGTTCTTC. Translated: CASSQEVGEQFF.

This clone appeared once. This chain links TRBV2 with TRBJ2-6; D not certain. V was clipped by 6 bases and J by 11 bases, with 11 bases between them. Germline CDR1 reads SNHLY; CDR2 reads FYNNEI. The CDR3 totals 12 residues. This CDR3 is CASRADAHVLTF. CDR3 nucleotides: TGTGCCAGCAGGGCAGACGCTCACGTCCTGACTTTC.

This chain joins TRBV5-4 and TRBJ2-2, with 11 bases identical to TRBD2. CDR3 length: 15 residues. The junction had 3 bases not matched to a gene; V was cut back by 4 bases and J by 4 bases. Germline CDR1 reads SGHNT; CDR2 reads YYREEE (reference sequence). The CDR3 reads CASSVSGRATGELFF. In nucleotides, the CDR3 is TGTGCCAGCAGCGTTAGCGGGAGGGCCACCGGGGAGCTGTTTTTT.

The genes are TRBV5-3 and TRBJ1-6; 7 bases fit TRBD1. TRBV5-3 carries the ORF label, with uncertain function. After removal of 5 bases from V and 5 bases from J, the junction contained 13 bases not matched to a gene. The CDR3 totals 17 residues. CDR3 bases: TGTGCCAGAAGGTCGACAGGGAGAAGGACCAATAATTCACCCCTCCACTTT. It yields the protein CARRSTGRRTNNSPLHF.

This rearrangement joins TRBV19 to TRBJ1-1; D is ambiguous. There are 14 residues in the CDR3. CDR1 and CDR2 from the germline V gene are LNHDA and SQIVND (reference sequence). Trimming removed 6 bases from V and 0 bases from J, with 11 bases in between. The DNA for the CDR3 is TGTGCCAGTAGCCATGGGGTCCTGAACACTGAAGCTTTCTTT. This sequence encodes CASSHGVLNTEAFF.

J is TRBJ1-5 and V is TRBV3-1 (or the pseudogene TRBV3-2), with no clear D. The V end was cut by 4 bases, the J end by 7 bases, with 14 bases between. CDR1 and CDR2 (germline): LGHDT, YNNKEL (reference sequence). CDR3 length: 14 amino acids. CDR3 DNA sequence: TGTGCCAGCAGCCTGGGAATTATGGGACAGCCCCAGCATTTT. This gives the protein CASSLGIMGQPQHF.

The chain carries TRBV9 and TRBJ2-1; 9 bases align to TRBD2. CDR1 SGDLS and CDR2 YYNGEE come from the germline V gene. V dropped 0 bases and J dropped 8; count of bases not matched to a gene: 9. CDR3 size: 16 residues. DNA of the CDR3: TGTGCCAGCAGCGTAGAAGGCGGGAGGGTAGGCGATGAGCAGTTCTTC. As protein: CASSVEGGRVGDEQFF.

The chain recombines TRBV15 with TRBJ2-1, with 11 positions matching TRBD2. V dropped 0 bases and J dropped 8; count of bases not matched to a gene: 9. Germline V gene lookup returns CDR1 LNHNV and CDR2 YYDKDF (reference sequence). CDR3 size: 17 residues. DNA of the CDR3: TGTGCCACCAGCAGAGATATAGGGACTAGCGGAGTGGATGAGCAGTTCTTC. This codes for CATSRDIGTSGVDEQFF.